The 20 T cell receptor beta chains in this list originate from one sample, sequenced in a study of blood T cell repertoires in COVID-19. Sequencing used immunoSEQ multiplex PCR; TCRdb keeps in-frame clones, though not all of them. Of about 150,000 clones listed, roughly 87% were seen once; the top ten hold 3.5% to 4.5%. Sequencing used peripheral blood. Source of these receptors: a woman aged 55 to 70 with active or convalescent COVID-19.

The CDR3 loop reads CASSQASGSLYEQYF. The CDR3 DNA follows: TGCGCCAGCAGCCAAGCCTCAGGTTCTCTCTACGAGCAGTACTTC. This chain uses TRBV4-1 with TRBJ2-7; D is ambiguous. Trimming took 1 base from V and 3 from J, leaving 13 bases between them. Germline V gene data show CDR1 as MGHRA and CDR2 as YSYEKL. There are 15 residues in the CDR3.

This clone was found once. The chain joins TRBV4-1 to TRBJ1-2, with D tentatively TRBD1 (5 bases). Germline V gene sequence: CDR1 MGHRA, CDR2 YSYEKL. Between the trimmed V and J ends, which lost 3 bases and 4 bases, there was a span of 18 bases. The CDR3 totals 16 residues. The CDR3 bases are TGCGCCAGCAGCCAGACAGCCCATTGGGGCGGCTATGGCTACACCTTC. Its protein is CASSQTAHWGGYGYTF.

J is TRBJ1-4 and V is TRBV18; a possible D gene is TRBD1 (6 bases). The CDR3 loop spans 15 amino acids. Deletions cut 2 bases from V and 5 bases from J, with 12 bases between. Germline loops: CDR1 KGHSH, CDR2 LQKENI. As DNA, the CDR3 is TGTGCCAGCTCACCATTAGTAGGACAGAATGAAAAACTGTTTTTT. Amino acids: CASSPLVGQNEKLFF.

The chain recombines TRBV9 with TRBJ2-2; D is unclear. The V and J ends lost 2 bases and 4 bases respectively, with 9 bases between them. Germline V CDR1 and CDR2: SGDLS, YYNGEE. This CDR3 region has 14 residues. CDR3 in DNA: TGTGCCAGCAGCGTCGTTCCCGGCACCGGGGAGCTGTTTTTT. It yields the protein CASSVVPGTGELFF. Complete variable domain (other parts from reference TRBV9 and TRBJ2-2): DSGVTQTPKHLITATGQRVTLRCSPRSGDLSVYWYQQSLDQGLQFLIQYYNGEERAKGNILERFSAQQFPDLHSELNLSSLELGDSALYFCASSVVPGTGELFFGEGSRLTVL.

V and J are TRBV25-1 and TRBJ1-2; no reliable D call. Per germline, CDR1 MGHDK and CDR2 SYGVNS. The germline V and J ends were trimmed by 4 bases and 2 bases, with 11 bases remaining between them. The CDR3 length is 14 residues. The CDR3 protein is CASSGQLRNYGYTF. The CDR3 DNA is TGTGCCAGCAGTGGGCAGTTACGCAACTATGGCTACACCTTC.

This sequence joins TRBV25-1 and TRBJ1-2; a possible D gene is TRBD1 (6 bases). The V gene's germline CDR1 is MGHDK and CDR2 SYGVNS. This CDR3 contains 12 residues. V lost 6 bases, J lost 4 bases, and 9 bases lay in between. CDR3: CASSGQLYGYTF. DNA of the CDR3: TGTGCCAGCAGCGGACAGCTCTATGGCTACACCTTC.

The chain links TRBV6-2 or TRBV6-3 to TRBJ1-5; the match to TRBD1 covers 7 bases. Germline V lookup: CDR1 MNHEY, CDR2 SVGEGT. The CDR3 has 14 residues. Trimming cost V 5 bases and J 2 bases; bases outside gene matches: 3. The CDR3 DNA follows: TGTGCCAGCAGTCGACAGGGCGGCAATCAGCCCCAGCATTTT. It translates to CASSRQGGNQPQHF.

This chain connects TRBV18 to TRBJ1-2; TRBD1 aligns across 8 bases. The CDR3 loop spans 17 amino acids. V lost 0 bases to trimming and J lost 5 bases; unmatched junction nucleotides: 11. Germline-derived CDR1 and CDR2 are KGHSH and LQKENI. Written as DNA, the CDR3 is TGTGCCAGCTCACCACCGGGACAGGCCTCCAATGGGTATGGCTACACCTTC. It codes for CASSPPGQASNGYGYTF.

The CDR3, as DNA: TGTGCCAGCAGCCAAGGGCAGGGAGGAAGCGGGCAGCCCCAGCATTTT. This encodes CASSQGQGGSGQPQHF. The J gene is TRBJ1-5, the V gene TRBV3-1 (or the pseudogene TRBV3-2); TRBD1 might be the D (5 bases). Per germline, CDR1 LGHDT and CDR2 YNNKEL (reference sequence). This CDR3 is built from 16 residues. V was trimmed by 1 base and J by 7 bases, leaving 17 bases between them.

The chain links TRBV5-1 to TRBJ2-1, with a tentative D call TRBD2 (5 bases). Trimming pared 0 bases from V and 7 bases from J, leaving 14 bases between. The germline gives CDR1 SGHRS, CDR2 YFSETQ. The CDR3 has 15 residues. DNA of the CDR3: TGCGCCAGCAGCTTGGAGGGTGGTCGGGGTAATGAGCAGTTCTTC. Translating gives CASSLEGGRGNEQFF.

V usage is TRBV7-8 and J usage is TRBJ1-5, with 12 bases lining up with TRBD1. The junction had 6 bases not matched to a gene; V was cut back by 5 bases and J by 4 bases. The CDR3 is 16 residues long. Germline CDR1 SGHVS, CDR2 FQNEAQ. CDR3 amino acids: CASSLGTGGPNQPQHF. CDR3 in DNA: TGTGCCAGCAGCCTCGGGACAGGGGGCCCAAATCAGCCCCAGCATTTT.

The chain employs TRBV30 and TRBJ1-2; D gene uncertain. Looked up from germline, CDR1 is GTSNPN and CDR2 is SVGIG (reference sequence). The CDR3 has 13 residues. Trimming took off 0 bases at V and 7 bases at J, with 12 bases between the two ends. The chain's CDR3 is CAWSVLGSGGYTF. The CDR3 bases are TGTGCCTGGAGTGTACTCGGGAGTGGTGGCTACACCTTC. The full variable domain, its missing parts supplied by reference TRBV30 and TRBJ1-2, is SQTIHQWPATLVQPVGSPLSLECTVEGTSNPNLYWYRQAAGRGLQLLFYSVGIGQISSEVPQNLSASRPQDRQFILSSKKLLLSDSGFYLCAWSVLGSGGYTFGSGTRLTVV.

This clone was counted a single time. The rearrangement joins TRBV5-1 to TRBJ2-5; no clear D gene. This CDR3 is 15 amino acids long. Germline lookup yields CDR1 SGHRS and CDR2 YFSETQ. The V and J ends lost 0 bases and 2 bases respectively, with 11 bases between them. CDR3 sequence: CASSLVAAKQETQYF. CDR3 coding DNA: TGCGCCAGCAGCTTGGTGGCGGCAAAACAAGAGACCCAGTACTTC.

This clone was observed once. This chain uses TRBV18 with TRBJ1-2, with D perhaps matching TRBD1 (6 bases). With 6 bases removed from V and 7 bases from J, the gap between germline ends came to 21 bases. From germline, CDR1 is KGHSH and CDR2 LQKENI. The CDR3 loop spans 15 amino acids. The CDR3 coding sequence is TGTGCCAGCTCCGCCTTCGGGGGGGGCGTAAGTGGCTACACCTTC. Protein product: CASSAFGGGVSGYTF.

This sequence joins TRBV29-1 and TRBJ2-7; D gene ambiguous. With 4 bases removed from V and 6 bases from J, the gap between germline ends came to 10 bases. Looked up from germline, CDR1 is SQVTM and CDR2 is ANQGSEA. This CDR3 is 11 amino acids long. The CDR3 region is CSVATVREQYF. The CDR3 DNA is TGCAGCGTTGCCACAGTTCGCGAGCAGTACTTC.

The chain carries TRBV10-3 and TRBJ2-6, with 10 bases identical to TRBD1. CDR3 size: 18 residues. Unmatched junction bases numbered 12, after V lost 6 bases and J lost 4 bases. Germline V gene data show CDR1 as ENHRY and CDR2 as SYGVKD. The CDR3, as DNA: TGTGCCATCAGCTACGGGACAGGGGAAGGGTCCGGGGCCAACGTCCTGACTTTC. Amino acids: CAISYGTGEGSGANVLTF.

This chain connects TRBV6-6 to TRBJ1-1; tentative D call: TRBD1 (5 bases). Germline V gene data show CDR1 as MNHNY and CDR2 as SVGAGI (reference sequence). Trimming stripped 5 bases from V and 0 bases from J, with 7 bases between. This CDR3 has 13 residues. CDR3 in DNA: TGTGCCAGCAGTGGGGCAATGAACACTGAAGCTTTCTTT. This gives the protein CASSGAMNTEAFF.

The chain combines TRBV14 with TRBJ2-7; possible D gene TRBD2, 5 bases. The germline V and J ends were trimmed by 0 bases and 0 bases, with 9 bases remaining between them. The CDR3 runs to 15 residues. Per germline, CDR1 SGHDN and CDR2 FVKESK. The CDR3 is CASSQDPGFSYEQYF. CDR3 bases: TGTGCCAGCAGCCAAGATCCGGGGTTCTCCTACGAGCAGTACTTC.

J is TRBJ1-5 and V is TRBV6-5; D is perhaps TRBD1 (6 bases). The CDR3 has 14 amino acids. Germline lookup yields CDR1 MNHEY and CDR2 SVGAGI. V dropped 5 bases and J dropped 3 bases, with 11 bases sitting between them. This chain's CDR3 is CASSLRGDNQPQHF. The CDR3 DNA follows: TGTGCCAGCAGTCTCAGGGGAGACAATCAGCCCCAGCATTTT.

The rearrangement joins TRBV9 to TRBJ1-2; 7 nucleotides line up with TRBD1. The ends lost 4 bases at V and 7 bases at J; junction bases unmatched: 13. CDR1 and CDR2 from the germline V gene are SGDLS and YYNGEE. This CDR3 region has 15 residues. CDR3 sequence reads: CASSPRTGASGGYTF. The CDR3 DNA reads as TGTGCCAGCAGCCCTAGGACAGGTGCCTCGGGTGGCTACACCTTC.